The source of this TCR beta chain is a study of T cell repertoires in cytomegalovirus infection. CDR1 and CDR2 from the germline V gene are SGHDT and YYEEEE. With V trimmed by 4 bases and J by 3 bases, 7 bases remained unmatched. The CDR3 is 15 residues long. TCRdb re-called the reads through MiXCR, storing one row per CDR3 protein. This table holds around 170,000 distinct CDR3 sequences, about a sixth found once. The specimen was CD8+ T cells from PBMCs. The chain has TRBV5-6 and TRBJ2-7; 10 nucleotides align to TRBD1. This receptor was taken from a human donor in good health (CMV status not recorded). Some clones in this sample may be carry-over from other donors' samples. DNA of the CDR3: TGTGCCAGCAGCCGAGGACAGGGGGGGAGCTACGAGCAGTACTTC. It translates to CASSRGQGGSYEQYF.